The 15 T cell receptor beta chains below come from one sample, sequenced in a study of molecular identifiers for immune sequencing clone quantification. In TCRdb, the PCR reads were re-called with MiXCR into one record per CDR3 protein. The profile shows 460,000 or so distinct CDR3 sequences, about 22% of them singletons. The sequenced sample consisted of naive CD8+ T cells from blood, with Jurkat cell RNA spiked in. Subset specified: FACS-sorted CD8+CD4-CCR7+CD45RA+ naive T cells. The receptors were sampled from a human donor in good health. Some libraries in this study had Jurkat cell RNA spiked in.

The chain carries TRBV6-2 or TRBV6-3 and TRBJ1-1; no clear D gene. Trimming pared 4 bases from V and 1 base from J, leaving 16 bases between. This CDR3 contains 16 residues. CDR1 MNHEY and CDR2 SVGEGT come from the germline V gene. CDR3 protein: CASSSRTFMSNTEAFF. CDR3 nucleotide sequence: TGTGCCAGCAGTTCACGGACTTTCATGTCGAACACTGAAGCTTTCTTT.

Details on this clonotype: Possible read error: a much larger clone is one base away. The chain recombines TRBV5-6 with TRBJ1-1, with D possibly being TRBD1 (5 bases). V was cut by 0 bases and J by 4 bases, with 13 bases left in between. Germline-derived CDR1 and CDR2 are SGHDT and YYEEEE. The CDR3 consists of 15 residues. Here the CDR3 DNA reads TGTGCCAGCAGCTTGGGGCGGGACGTGGTCACTGAAGCTTTCTTT. As protein: CASSLGRDVVTEAFF.

At least ten counts were recorded for this clonotype. J is TRBJ2-2 and V is TRBV20-1; 7 bases align to TRBD1. The germline V gene has CDR1 DFQATT and CDR2 SNEGSKA (reference sequence). Trimming took 5 bases from V and 1 from J; bases not matched to a gene: 4. CDR3 size: 14 residues. CDR3 in DNA: TGCAGTGCTGTAGACAGGGTGAACACCGGGGAGCTGTTTTTT. Translated: CSAVDRVNTGELFF.

The sample holds many counts of this clonotype. The chain combines TRBV2 with TRBJ1-3; D ambiguous. The CDR3 loop spans 14 amino acids. Germline V gene data show CDR1 as SNHLY and CDR2 as FYNNEI. With 2 bases removed from V and 0 bases from J, the gap between germline ends came to 5 bases. The CDR3 nucleotides are TGTGCCAGCAGTGAAATGAGCTCTGGAAACACCATATATTTT. Encoded protein: CASSEMSSGNTIYF. The complete variable domain, with remaining parts taken from reference TRBV2 and TRBJ1-3, reads EPEVTQTPSHQVTQMGQEVILRCVPISNHLYFYWYRQILGQKVEFLVSFYNNEISEKSEIFDDQFSVERPDGSNFTLKIRSTKLEDSAMYFCASSEMSSGNTIYFGEGSWLTVV.

This clonotype was seen a handful of times. The CDR3 DNA is TGTGCCAGCAGCTTAGCTGGGACAGCGGAAGCTTTCTTT. Encoded protein: CASSLAGTAEAFF. The J gene is TRBJ1-1, the V gene TRBV11-3; 7 positions agree with TRBD1. The CDR3 is 13 residues long. V was clipped by 1 base and J by 8 bases; unmatched bases: 4. The germline CDR1 and CDR2 sequences are SGHNT and YENEEA.

The chain links TRBV15 to TRBJ2-7; D is perhaps TRBD1 or TRBD2 (5 bases each). The CDR3 spans 15 residues. Trimming removed 2 bases at V and 2 bases at J, with 13 bases between. Germline lookup yields CDR1 LNHNV and CDR2 YYDKDF (reference sequence). The CDR3: CATSRRDPVTYEQYF. CDR3 DNA sequence: TGTGCCACCAGCAGAAGGGACCCAGTTACCTACGAGCAGTACTTC.

This clonotype was observed at least ten times. The chain joins TRBV5-4 to TRBJ2-7; tentative D call: TRBD1 (6 bases). V shed 0 bases and J shed 1 base, with 11 bases lying between them. Per the germline V gene, CDR1 is SGHNT and CDR2 is YYREEE (reference sequence). The CDR3 is 15 amino acids. In nucleotides, the CDR3 is TGTGCCAGCAGCTTGGCCGGGACACCATCCTACGAGCAGTACTTC. It is translated as CASSLAGTPSYEQYF.

This chain joins TRBV6-5 and TRBJ2-7; D possibly corresponds to TRBD1 (6 bases). Germline V gene lookup returns CDR1 MNHEY and CDR2 SVGAGI. CDR3 size: 13 residues. V was pared by 7 bases and J by 6 bases, with 16 bases between. The CDR3 region is CASKGVARGEQYF. DNA for the CDR3: TGTGCCAGCAAGGGGGTCGCTCGCGGCGAGCAGTACTTC.

The chain joins TRBV20-1 to TRBJ2-5, with 11 bases identical to TRBD2. The trim removed 4 bases at V and 2 bases at J, leaving 6 bases unmatched. Germline V lookup: CDR1 DFQATT, CDR2 SNEGSKA (reference sequence). The CDR3 runs 15 residues. The CDR3: CSATYPSGGQETQYF. The CDR3 DNA sequence: TGCAGTGCTACCTATCCTAGCGGGGGGCAAGAGACCCAGTACTTC.

This clonotype was counted ten times or more. This chain links TRBV7-2 with TRBJ1-1, with D maybe TRBD1 (5 bases). V dropped 0 bases and J dropped 4 bases, with 18 bases sitting between them. The CDR3 spans 17 residues. Per germline, CDR1 SGHTA and CDR2 FQGNSA. The chain's CDR3 is CASSLALILGGVTEAFF. The CDR3 DNA reads as TGTGCCAGCAGCTTAGCGCTAATTCTGGGGGGGGTCACTGAAGCTTTCTTT.

This clonotype was seen more than once but under ten times. The chain has TRBV12-3 or TRBV12-4 and TRBJ2-1, with 15 positions matching TRBD2. This CDR3 comprises 18 residues. The junction had 7 bases not matched to a gene; V was cut back by 4 bases and J by 3 bases. The CDR3 nucleotides are TGTGCCAGCAGTTCAGGACTAGCGGGGGGGCCTATCTACAATGAGCAGTTCTTC. Protein sequence: CASSSGLAGGPIYNEQFF.

This clonotype was observed a few times. The J gene is TRBJ2-1, the V gene TRBV20-1; 7 bases are shared with TRBD2. The CDR3 consists of 13 residues. Germline values: CDR1 DFQATT, CDR2 SNEGSKA (reference sequence). Unmatched junction bases numbered 4, after V lost 1 base and J lost 7 bases. CDR3 in DNA: TGCAGTGCTAGAGGGCTAGCGGAGAATGAGCAGTTCTTC. Protein: CSARGLAENEQFF.

This clonotype was seen ten or more times. V and J are TRBV29-1 and TRBJ2-1; D is uncertain. Germline CDR1 and CDR2: SQVTM and ANQGSEA. The CDR3 is 12 residues long. V lost 1 base to trimming and J lost 12 bases, with 13 bases between them. In nucleotides, the CDR3 is TGCAGCGTTGAAGCAATCCCCCCGGGGCAGTTCTTC. Translated: CSVEAIPPGQFF.

This clonotype was picked up a small number of times. V usage is TRBV19 and J usage is TRBJ2-7, with 12 positions matching TRBD1. CDR1 is LNHDA and CDR2 is SQIVND in the germline V gene (reference sequence). V was clipped by 6 bases and J by 2 bases; unmatched bases: 5. This CDR3 is 15 amino acids long. The CDR3 DNA sequence: TGTGCCAGTAGAGGGACAGGGGGCGCAACCTACGAGCAGTACTTC. It is translated as CASRGTGGATYEQYF.

In its sample, this clonotype was seen many times. The chain is built from TRBV27 and TRBJ1-2, with no clear D. CDR1 MNHEY and CDR2 SMNVEV come from the germline V gene (reference sequence). The CDR3 loop spans 12 amino acids. V was shortened by 3 bases and J by 2 bases, with 4 bases between the two germline ends. The CDR3 coding sequence is TGTGCCAGCAGTTTTTCGAACTATGGCTACACCTTC. This translates into CASSFSNYGYTF.